This T cell receptor (beta chain) was recorded in a study of memory CD4+ T cells and cytomegalovirus serostatus. In the study overall: Healthy Belgian adult donors included roughly ten CMV-positive and 24 CMV-negative people.

Overall study results and limits: Repertoires predicted CMV serostatus with median bootstrapped AUC of approximately 0.94. Of approximately 150 reported CMV TCRbeta sequences, 65 to 85 were found in memory CD4+ repertoires.

Single viable CD3+CD4+CD8-CD45RO+ cells were sorted as the memory CD4+ T cells. Total CD4+ T cells were enriched by CD4 positive selection. Turning to this clone: Antigen specificity is unknown.

Germline CDR1 is LNHDA and CDR2 is SQIVND (reference sequence). Trimming at V came to 5 bases and at J to 6 bases, leaving 2 bases not matched to a gene. This CDR3 has 13 residues. Clones were read by immunoSEQ multiplex PCR, and TCRdb kept only the in-frame ones, dropping some. Among about 48,000 clones listed, about three quarters were seen once. This chain connects TRBV19 to TRBJ2-3, with 10 nucleotides matching TRBD2. Sequencing input: memory CD4+ T cells from blood. The sequence was collected from an adult in good health and CMV-seronegative. Written as DNA, the CDR3 is TGTGCCAGTAGTCTGGGACTAGCGGATACGCAGTATTTT. It encodes CASSLGLADTQYF.